The 5 T cell receptor beta chains presented below share a single source sample, sequenced in a study of CD8 T cells in Susac syndrome. A quantity of about 0.5 to 1 ug RNA underwent reverse transcription using random hexamers. TCRdb re-called the immunoSEQ multiplex PCR reads with MiXCR, one entry per CDR3 protein. The sample includes more than 85,000 distinct CDR3 sequences, about 96% seen only once; the top ten take just over 0.095%. Material: CD4+ T cells from PBMCs. The source of these receptors is a human donor in good health.

This clonotype is a singleton in its sample. The chain recombines TRBV6-2 or TRBV6-3 with TRBJ2-5; D unclear. Trimming took 6 bases from V and 4 from J, leaving 18 bases between them. The CDR3 extends over 15 amino acids. Germline lookup yields CDR1 MNHEY and CDR2 SVGEGT. The DNA of the CDR3 is TGTGCCAGCAGGATAACCGCGAGTCCCCCAGAGACCCAGTACTTC. Its protein is CASRITASPPETQYF.

V gene TRBV28 combines with J gene TRBJ2-5; D uncertain. Germline CDR1 reads MDHEN; CDR2 reads SYDVKM. This CDR3 contains 12 residues. V was clipped by 2 bases and J by 2 bases, with 3 bases between them. The CDR3 nucleotides read TGTGCCAGCAGTTTACAGCAAGAGACCCAGTACTTC. This sequence encodes CASSLQQETQYF.

The genes are TRBV6-2 or TRBV6-3 and TRBJ2-2; TRBD1 matches at 12 bases. Unmatched junction bases numbered 6, after V lost 1 base and J lost 3 bases. This CDR3 spans 18 amino acids. CDR1 and CDR2 (germline): MNHEY, SVGEGT. For the CDR3, the DNA is TGTGCCAGCAGTTACTTGGGACAGGGGGCGTATGACACCGGGGAGCTGTTTTTT. Encoded protein: CASSYLGQGAYDTGELFF.

The chain joins TRBV18 to TRBJ1-1; TRBD1 is a possible D gene (5 bases). The CDR3 extends over 15 amino acids. CDR1 and CDR2 from the germline V gene are KGHSH and LQKENI. V lost 3 bases and J lost 4, with 15 bases in between. The CDR3 spells CASSPQLRESTEAFF. The DNA of the CDR3 is TGTGCCAGCTCACCCCAGCTCAGGGAGAGCACTGAAGCTTTCTTT. Supplemented by reference TRBV18 and TRBJ1-1, the full variable domain reads NAGVMQNPRHLVRRRGQEARLRCSPMKGHSHVYWYRQLPEEGLKFMVYLQKENIIDESGMPKERFSAEFPKEGPSILRIQQVVRGDSAAYFCASSPQLRESTEAFFGQGTRLTVV.

The chain joins TRBV6-2 or TRBV6-3 to TRBJ2-2, with 8 nucleotides matching TRBD2. V lost 6 bases to trimming and J lost 5 bases; unmatched junction nucleotides: 5. Germline CDR1 is MNHEY and CDR2 is SVGEGT. The CDR3 has 14 amino acids. The CDR3 is CASSRSGGTGELFF. CDR3 DNA: TGTGCCAGCAGCCGCAGCGGGGGAACCGGGGAGCTGTTTTTT.